This T cell receptor (beta chain) was obtained from a study of cytotoxic CD8 clonotypes in ibrutinib-treated CLL. Whole-study context: 11 relapsed/refractory, 15 treatment-naive; about 17 IGHV unmutated.

Investigators sought sequencing depths of between 1 in 200,000 and 1 in 1 million T cells. Generated by immunoSEQ multiplex PCR, the TCRdb table keeps only in-frame clones and is missing some. The sample includes around 250,000 clones, roughly 74% seen only once; the top ten take 15% to 19%. The sequencing here drew on PBMCs, taken after 24 months of ibrutinib treatment. This TCR was recovered from a human donor with chronic lymphocytic leukemia.

CDR3 sequence (DNA): TGTGCCAGCAGCTTGGCACTGGACACCGGGGAGCTGTTTTTT. Translating it yields CASSLALDTGELFF. The V gene is TRBV5-6, the J gene TRBJ2-2, with D unresolved. The CDR3 is made up of 14 amino acids. Germline V gene sequence: CDR1 SGHDT, CDR2 YYEEEE. V lost 0 bases and J 3 bases, leaving 6 bases between the germline ends.